A selection of T cell receptor beta chains follows, all from one sample in a study of tumor-infiltrating lymphocytes in localized non-small cell lung cancer. Measured with immunoSEQ multiplex PCR; TCRdb has only the in-frame clones, and not every one. The repertoire consists of roughly 10,000 clones, with about 86% occurring once and the leading ten covering over 7.5%. The sequenced sample consisted of uninvolved lung tissue not adjacent to the tumor. The receptors shown here come from a human donor with non-small cell lung cancer. Each CDR3 is given with its conserved first and last residue. Fields, in order: clone size, J gene, V gene, CDR3 length, D gene, CDR3 protein, CDR3 DNA. The D gene is left open where the match is weak. Rows give clone size only sometimes, using once, few, many, or a class for an expanded clone.

size: .
J: TRBJ1-2
V: TRBV11-2
length: 13
D: .
CDR3: CASSLEGAWGYTF
DNA: TGTGCCAGCAGCTTAGAAGGGGCATGGGGCTACACCTTC

size: .
J: TRBJ1-6
V: TRBV4-2
length: 18
D: .
CDR3: CASSQDEGRASYNSPLHF
DNA: TGTGCCAGCAGCCAAGATGAGGGAAGGGCCTCCTATAATTCACCCCTCCACTTT

size: .
J: TRBJ2-5
V: TRBV19
length: 14
D: .
CDR3: CASSPRGRGETQYF
DNA: TGTGCCAGTAGTCCCAGGGGACGCGGAGAGACCCAGTACTTC

size: .
J: TRBJ1-1
V: TRBV7-8
length: 18
D: .
CDR3: CASSRFDYTGLWHTEAFF
DNA: TGTGCCAGCAGCCGCTTCGACTACACAGGTTTATGGCACACTGAAGCTTTCTTT

size: .
J: TRBJ2-7
V: TRBV19
length: 14
D: .
CDR3: CASSIVGFSYEQYF
DNA: TGTGCCAGTAGTATAGTGGGTTTCTCCTACGAGCAGTACTTC

size: .
J: TRBJ1-1
V: TRBV7-2
length: 15
D: TRBD1
CDR3: CASSPDRTGGTEAFF
DNA: TGTGCCAGCAGCCCCGACCGGACAGGGGGCACTGAAGCTTTCTTT

size: .
J: TRBJ2-1
V: TRBV30
length: 13
D: .
CDR3: CAWSSLPRGEQFF
DNA: TGTGCCTGGAGTTCGCTGCCGAGGGGTGAGCAGTTCTTC

size: .
J: TRBJ2-7
V: TRBV5-5
length: 15
D: .
CDR3: CASSLEGGPGYEQYF
DNA: TGTGCCAGCAGCTTGGAGGGGGGGCCGGGCTACGAGCAGTACTTC

size: .
J: TRBJ1-1
V: TRBV7-6
length: 16
D: .
CDR3: CASSLNAQGLGTEAFF
DNA: TGTGCCAGCAGCTTAAACGCTCAGGGCCTGGGCACTGAAGCTTTCTTT

size: .
J: TRBJ1-5
V: TRBV5-5
length: 14
D: .
CDR3: CASSLEGSNQPQHF
DNA: TGTGCCAGCAGCTTGGAGGGGAGCAATCAGCCCCAGCATTTT

size: .
J: TRBJ1-1
V: TRBV2
length: 14
D: .
CDR3: CASSGRGGATEAFF
DNA: TGTGCCAGCAGTGGCAGGGGAGGGGCCACTGAAGCTTTCTTT

size: .
J: TRBJ1-3
V: TRBV2
length: 11
D: .
CDR3: CASSEQNTIYF
DNA: TGTGCCAGCAGCGAACAGAACACCATATATTTT

size: .
J: TRBJ2-5
V: TRBV4-1
length: 17
D: .
CDR3: CASSQDKLETYQETQYF
DNA: TGCGCCAGCAGCCAAGATAAATTAGAGACGTACCAAGAGACCCAGTACTTC

size: once
J: TRBJ1-1
V: TRBV18
length: 13
D: TRBD1
CDR3: CASSPARDREAFF
DNA: TGTGCCAGCTCACCAGCCCGGGACAGGGAAGCTTTCTTT

size: .
J: TRBJ1-1
V: TRBV19
length: 14
D: .
CDR3: CASSIDRGHPEAFF
DNA: TGTGCCAGTAGTATAGATCGGGGACACCCTGAAGCTTTCTTT

size: once
J: TRBJ2-2
V: TRBV5-6
length: 13
D: .
CDR3: CASSFLGSGELFF
DNA: TGTGCCAGCAGCTTCTTGGGCTCCGGGGAGCTGTTTTTT

size: .
J: TRBJ2-3
V: TRBV4-3
length: 18
D: TRBD2
CDR3: CASSRGTSGGVSRDTQYF
DNA: TGCGCCAGCAGCCGGGGGACTAGCGGGGGGGTATCCAGAGATACGCAGTATTTT

size: .
J: TRBJ1-5
V: TRBV2
length: 13
D: TRBD1
CDR3: CASIQGLDQPQHF
DNA: TGTGCCAGCATACAGGGGCTAGATCAGCCCCAGCATTTT

size: .
J: TRBJ1-2
V: TRBV6-1
length: 13
D: TRBD1
CDR3: CASTIQGAYGYTF
DNA: TGTGCCAGCACCATCCAGGGGGCCTATGGCTACACCTTC

size: .
J: TRBJ1-2
V: TRBV6-6
length: 13
D: .
CDR3: CASSLNSGYGYTF
DNA: TGTGCCAGCAGCCTGAACAGCGGCTATGGCTACACCTTC

size: few
J: TRBJ2-3
V: TRBV9
length: 17
D: TRBD2
CDR3: CASSPTRVAGGSDTQYF
DNA: TGTGCCAGCAGCCCCACCCGAGTAGCGGGGGGATCAGATACGCAGTATTTT

size: .
J: TRBJ2-2
V: TRBV6-5
length: 14
D: .
CDR3: CASSSAQGTGELFF
DNA: TGTGCCAGCAGCTCGGCCCAGGGGACCGGGGAGCTGTTTTTT